This T cell receptor beta chain originates from a study of human T cells and chemical hapten exposure. Looking at the study overall: During the approximately 24-week study period, patients had diphenylcyclopropenone applied to the scalp every week.

V was clipped by 2 bases and J by 0 bases, with 17 bases between them. Germline V gene lookup returns CDR1 MNHEY and CDR2 SVGEGT. The CDR3 has 17 residues. TCRdb analysed the RACE reads with MiXCR anew, one entry per CDR3 protein. The repertoire holds 210,000 or so distinct CDR3 sequences, around 25% seen once, with around 2.5% in the top ten. Indicated time point: patch test 3, about 24 weeks after DPC sensitization. This sample's treatment: therapeutic diphenylcyclopropenone sensitization with weekly scalp DPC. The clonotype originates from a woman aged 35 to 49 with alopecia areata. Some clones in this sample may be carry-over from other donors' samples. The rearrangement uses TRBV6-2 or TRBV6-3 and TRBJ2-7; D possibly corresponds to TRBD2 (6 bases). The material was whole blood, obtained in connection with sensitization to the hapten diphenylcyclopropenone (DPC). The CDR3, as DNA: TGTGCCAGCAGTTACAGAGTGGAGGGGCCCAACTCCTACGAGCAGTACTTC. It codes for CASSYRVEGPNSYEQYF.